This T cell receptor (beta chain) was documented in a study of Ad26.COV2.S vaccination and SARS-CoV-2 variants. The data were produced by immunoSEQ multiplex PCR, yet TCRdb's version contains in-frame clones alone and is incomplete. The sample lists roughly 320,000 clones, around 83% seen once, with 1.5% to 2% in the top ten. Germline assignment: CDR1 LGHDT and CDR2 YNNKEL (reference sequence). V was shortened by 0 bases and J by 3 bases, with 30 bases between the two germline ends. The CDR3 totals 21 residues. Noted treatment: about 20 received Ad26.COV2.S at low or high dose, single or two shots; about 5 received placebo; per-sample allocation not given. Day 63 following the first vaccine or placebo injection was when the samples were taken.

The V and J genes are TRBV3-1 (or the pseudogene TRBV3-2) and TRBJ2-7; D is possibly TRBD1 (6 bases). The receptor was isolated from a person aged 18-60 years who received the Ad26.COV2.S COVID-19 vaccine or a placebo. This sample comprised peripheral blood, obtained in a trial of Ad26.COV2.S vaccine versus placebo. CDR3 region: CASSQESLTGTSIRVDYEQYF. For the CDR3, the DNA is TGTGCCAGCAGCCAAGAGTCCCTGACAGGCACATCGATTCGAGTCGACTACGAGCAGTACTTC.